A selection of T cell receptor beta chains follows, all from one sample in a study of graft-versus-host responses after intestinal transplantation. TCRdb keeps only in-frame clones here, not all; method: immunoSEQ multiplex PCR. The sample contains about 59,000 clones, approximately 94% of which appear only once. Antigens for these TCRs are unknown. The sequencing here drew on unstimulated CD4+ T cells sorted from spleen or lymph node cells, taken before transplant. These receptors all come from a human donor who was the organ donor for an intestinal transplant. Both conserved end residues are part of each CDR3. The D gene is left open where the match is weak. Size is stated for part of the rows, as once, few or many counts, or as a class when the clone is expanded.

j_gene | len | abundance | v_gene | d_gene | CDR3nt | CDR3aa
TRBJ2-2 | 12 | - | TRBV7-9 | - | TGTGCCAGCAGCGCCAGGGACGGGGAGCTGTTTTTT | CASSARDGELFF
TRBJ1-3 | 15 | - | TRBV6-6 | TRBD1 | TGTGCCAGCAGGGGGACAGGGGGCGGTGGAAACACCATATATTTT | CASRGTGGGGNTIYF
TRBJ2-2 | 14 | - | TRBV5-1 | - | TGCGCCAGCAGCTTTTCTTTGGGGCTCGGGGAGCTGTTTTTT | CASSFSLGLGELFF
TRBJ2-2 | 15 | - | TRBV5-5 | - | TGTGCCAGCAGCCAAGAGCTCTGGATGACCGGGGAGCTGTTTTTT | CASSQELWMTGELFF
TRBJ2-2 | 15 | once | TRBV7-2 | TRBD1 | TGTGCCAGCAGCCAGGGGACAGGCCTACCCGGGGAGCTGTTTTTT | CASSQGTGLPGELFF
TRBJ2-7 | 15 | - | TRBV6-6 | TRBD2 | TGTGCCAGCAGTTGGGGGACTAGCGGACCTTACGAGCAGTACTTC | CASSWGTSGPYEQYF
TRBJ1-5 | 14 | - | TRBV6-5 | - | TGTGCCAGCAGTTATGGGACGTCGAATCAGCCCCAGCATTTT | CASSYGTSNQPQHF
TRBJ1-3 | 14 | - | TRBV7-6 | - | TGTGCCAGCAGCTTAGGGGGAACTGGAAACACCATATATTTT | CASSLGGTGNTIYF
TRBJ2-5 | 15 | - | TRBV6-5 | TRBD2 | TGTGCCAGCACCAGAATAGCGGGGGGACAAGAGACCCAGTACTTC | CASTRIAGGQETQYF
TRBJ1-4 | 17 | - | TRBV27 | - | TGTGCCAGCAGCTCAACGGCTTGGCGGGGCTTTCATGAAAAACTGTTTTTT | CASSSTAWRGFHEKLFF
TRBJ2-3 | 14 | - | TRBV7-2 | - | TGTGCCAGCAGCCCCGGTCGGGTGTCAGATACGCAGTATTTT | CASSPGRVSDTQYF
TRBJ2-7 | 17 | - | TRBV23-1 | - | TGCGCCAGCAGTCAATCGGACGTGGGCCGTGGGGGATACGAGCAGTACTTC | CASSQSDVGRGGYEQYF
TRBJ2-5 | 16 | - | TRBV5-1 | TRBD2 | TGCGCCAGCAGCTTCCTAGCGGGGGGGATCCAAGAGACCCAGTACTTC | CASSFLAGGIQETQYF
TRBJ2-5 | 13 | - | TRBV29-1 | - | TGCAGCGTTGGGGTAGTCCTGTTAGAGACCCAGTACTTC | CSVGVVLLETQYF
TRBJ1-2 | 15 | few | TRBV5-8 | TRBD1 | TGTGCCAGCAGCTTAAGGACAGGGGGCCCCAATGGCTACACCTTC | CASSLRTGGPNGYTF
TRBJ1-2 | 16 | - | TRBV11-2 | TRBD1 | TGTGCCAGCAGCTTAGACGGACAGGGAAGGGGTTATGGCTACACCTTC | CASSLDGQGRGYGYTF
TRBJ1-4 | 13 | - | TRBV7-3 | TRBD1 | TGTGCCAGCAGCGTGGACAGGGGAGAAAAACTGTTTTTT | CASSVDRGEKLFF
TRBJ1-5 | 14 | - | TRBV5-8 | - | TGTGCCAGCAGCCCCTCGTGGTTGGGTCAGCCCCAGCATTTT | CASSPSWLGQPQHF
TRBJ1-5 | 14 | - | TRBV18 | TRBD1 | TGTGCCAGCTCACCAAAACAGGGGCATCAGCCCCAGCATTTT | CASSPKQGHQPQHF
TRBJ2-1 | 15 | - | TRBV10-3 | TRBD2 | TGTGCCATCAGTGACGGAGGCGGGGGGGCGAGTGAGCAGTTCTTC | CAISDGGGGASEQFF
TRBJ2-1 | 15 | - | TRBV11-3 | - | TGTGCCAGCAGCCGAACAGGGTGGGGCTACAATGAGCAGTTCTTC | CASSRTGWGYNEQFF
TRBJ2-2 | 17 | - | TRBV5-8 | TRBD2 | TGTGCCAGCAGCTTGGGGGGACTAGCGGGCTATACCGGGGAGCTGTTTTTT | CASSLGGLAGYTGELFF
TRBJ2-5 | 18 | - | TRBV5-4 | TRBD1 | TGTGCCAGCAGCTTGGTATGGTCGCGGCAGGGGGCCCAAGAGACCCAGTACTTC | CASSLVWSRQGAQETQYF
TRBJ2-1 | 15 | - | TRBV7-2 | - | TGTGCCAGCAGCTTAGCGTGGGGCTCCTACAATGAGCAGTTCTTC | CASSLAWGSYNEQFF
TRBJ2-3 | 13 | - | TRBV5-6 | TRBD2 | TGTGCCAGCAGCGTCAGCGGGGCCGAGTCGCAGTATTTT | CASSVSGAESQYF
TRBJ2-2 | 16 | - | TRBV5-4 | TRBD2 | TGTGCCAGCAGCTATAGACTAGCGCCGAACACCGGGGAGCTGTTTTTT | CASSYRLAPNTGELFF
TRBJ1-1 | 16 | - | TRBV19 | TRBD1 | TGTGCCAGTAGTAACCTCTACAGGACAGGGAACACTGAAGCTTTCTTT | CASSNLYRTGNTEAFF
TRBJ1-4 | 13 | - | TRBV7-2 | TRBD1 | TGTGCCAGCAGCCGAGGACAGGGTGGGAAACTGTTTTTT | CASSRGQGGKLFF
TRBJ2-7 | 14 | - | TRBV9 | - | TGTGCCAGCAGCCCCCGACAATATACCTACGAGCAGTACTTC | CASSPRQYTYEQYF
TRBJ2-1 | 13 | - | TRBV11-2 | TRBD1 | TGTGCCAGCAGCTTACGCAGACAGGGTTGGGCGTTCTTC | CASSLRRQGWAFF
TRBJ2-7 | 13 | - | TRBV6-5 | - | TGTGCCAGCTCCAGGGGCCAAGCCTACGAGCAGTACTTC | CASSRGQAYEQYF
TRBJ2-1 | 13 | - | TRBV11-2 | - | TGTGCCAGCAGCCGTGTGTCTGGCAATGAGCAGTTCTTC | CASSRVSGNEQFF
TRBJ2-3 | 16 | - | TRBV4-1 | TRBD2 | TGCGCCAGCAGCATGGACCTAGCGGGGGGGCTAGATACGCAGTATTTT | CASSMDLAGGLDTQYF
TRBJ1-1 | 15 | - | TRBV5-1 | - | TGCGCCAGCAGCACAAACAGAGCAGGGCAGGCTGAAGCTTTCTTT | CASSTNRAGQAEAFF
TRBJ2-7 | 13 | - | TRBV2 | TRBD1 | TGTGCCACCTCGACAGGGGGCCGGGGTGAGCAGTACTTC | CATSTGGRGEQYF
TRBJ2-7 | 14 | - | TRBV6-6 | - | TGTGCCAGCAGCCGTCGGGGGTTAGGCTACGAGCAGTACTTC | CASSRRGLGYEQYF
TRBJ2-5 | 17 | - | TRBV6-1 | TRBD2 | TGTGCCAGCAGTGATACCAGGGGACTAGCGGGGGGGCAGACCCAGTACTTC | CASSDTRGLAGGQTQYF
TRBJ2-3 | 14 | - | TRBV7-3 | TRBD1 | TGTGCCAGCAGCTTAACAGGGGGCGCAGATACGCAGTATTTT | CASSLTGGADTQYF
TRBJ1-4 | 15 | - | TRBV5-5 | - | TGTGCCAGCAGCTTGGGTTACAGGGCAAATGAAAAACTGTTTTTT | CASSLGYRANEKLFF
TRBJ2-5 | 14 | - | TRBV12-2 | - | TGTGCAAGTCGCTTAGCTGGGAACCAAGAGACCCAGTACTTC | CASRLAGNQETQYF
TRBJ2-5 | 12 | - | TRBV11-2 | - | TGTGCCAGCAGCTTAATAGGGGAGACCCAGTACTTC | CASSLIGETQYF
TRBJ1-2 | 15 | - | TRBV6-6 | TRBD1 | TGTGCCAGCAGTCCACGGACAGGGGGCGAGCGAGGCTACACCTTC | CASSPRTGGERGYTF
TRBJ2-7 | 15 | - | TRBV5-6 | TRBD2 | TGTGCCAGCAGCTTTTTCCGGGGGGGCGCATACGAGCAGTACTTC | CASSFFRGGAYEQYF
TRBJ2-4 | 15 | - | TRBV5-4 | TRBD1 | TGTGCCAGCAGCGCACAGGGGGCAGCCAAAAACATTCAGTACTTC | CASSAQGAAKNIQYF